This TCR beta chain was observed in a study of blood T cells in healthy people across ages. Primers used in a second PCR of about 7 to 11 cycles were a sample-barcoded 5' primer and a J-beta primer mix. In TCRdb, the 5' RACE reads were re-called with MiXCR into one record per CDR3 protein. The table has some 760,000 distinct CDR3 sequences, 25% seen once. The CDR3 length is 16 residues. Germline lookup yields CDR1 DFQATT and CDR2 SNEGSKA (reference sequence). Note on this clonotype: The germline gene is not matched at one end of the junction; a read error may be the cause.

Donors were systemically healthy Caucasian individuals from Russia aged roughly 6 to 100 years. The same sample was also used in a study of T cells of mothers and their children. That paper adds: The donor cohort consisted of a few healthy Caucasian mothers and their six children. Per child, around 3 million TCR beta CDR3 reads were obtained, against over 9.5 million per mother.

V is TRBV20-1 and J is TRBJ2-3; possibly TRBD1 for D (6 bases). Sequencing was performed on blood. This receptor was taken from a boy between 10 and 17 years old in good health. CDR3 residues: CRARDQHRARPDTQYF. In nucleotides, the CDR3 is TGCAGGGCTAGAGATCAGCACAGGGCTCGACCAGATACGCAGTATTTT.